Below, 27 T cell receptor beta chains from the same sample are listed, as sequenced in a study of cytomegalovirus exposure and HLA in healthy donors. The study ran its PCR with 60 Vbeta and 13 Jbeta primers. Some clones are missing from TCRdb's copy, which holds only in-frame ones; the method was immunoSEQ multiplex PCR. The table has approximately 200,000 clones, 79% seen once. Input material: PBMCs. The receptors here all came from a woman under 30 in good health and CMV-seronegative.

The chain uses TRBV10-3 and TRBJ2-3, with 8 bases aligning to TRBD2. Germline loops: CDR1 ENHRY, CDR2 SYGVKD. This CDR3 has 14 amino acids. Trimming took 11 bases from V and 1 from J; bases not matched to a gene: 8. The CDR3 region is CALSLAERTDTQYF. The CDR3 DNA reads TGTGCCCTATCACTAGCGGAGCGCACAGATACGCAGTATTTT.

Concerning this clone: The same CDR3 is also encoded by other DNA sequences in this sample. The chain uses TRBV29-1 and TRBJ2-1; maybe TRBD2 (6 bases). CDR1 is SQVTM and CDR2 is ANQGSEA in the germline V gene. Trimming cost V 1 base and J 6 bases, with 7 bases left between them. CDR3 size: 12 residues. Here the CDR3 DNA reads TGCAGCGTTGAAGCCGGGGGCAATGAGCAGTTCTTC. Protein sequence: CSVEAGGNEQFF.

This chain uses TRBV5-1 with TRBJ2-3; 12 bases line up with TRBD1. From germline, CDR1 is SGHRS and CDR2 YFSETQ. The CDR3 runs 16 residues. The trim removed 3 bases at V and 2 bases at J, leaving 4 bases unmatched. This CDR3 is CASSWGTGGSTDTQYF. CDR3 coding DNA: TGCGCCAGCAGCTGGGGGACAGGGGGCTCCACAGATACGCAGTATTTT.

CDR3 coding DNA: TGCGCCAGCAGCCCGACTAGCGGGGGGTTCTACGAGCAGTACTTC. It encodes CASSPTSGGFYEQYF. The rearrangement uses TRBV5-1 and TRBJ2-7; 13 bases align to TRBD2. V lost 4 bases and J lost 3; bases outside the gene matches: 4. The CDR3 has 15 residues. CDR1 is SGHRS and CDR2 is YFSETQ in the germline V gene.

This chain connects TRBV28 to TRBJ1-2, with a possible D match to TRBD1 (6 bases). The CDR3 sequence is 15 residues long. Trimming stripped 5 bases from V and 1 base from J, with 14 bases between. The germline V gene encodes CDR1 MDHEN and CDR2 SYDVKM. The CDR3 here is CASSLGQPFNYGYTF. DNA of the CDR3: TGTGCCAGCAGTCTAGGACAGCCGTTTAACTATGGCTACACCTTC.

The chain employs TRBV19 and TRBJ1-4, with D tentatively TRBD1 (5 bases). Trimming took off 5 bases at V and 8 bases at J, with 15 bases between the two ends. The CDR3 extends over 14 amino acids. CDR1 is LNHDA, CDR2 SQIVND, per germline (reference sequence). The CDR3 bases are TGTGCCAGTAGTTTGACAGATGGAATCGAAAAACTGTTTTTT. Translation gives CASSLTDGIEKLFF.

V gene TRBV5-6 combines with J gene TRBJ1-2, with unresolved D. Germline-derived CDR1 and CDR2 are SGHDT and YYEEEE. The CDR3 runs to 15 residues. V lost 0 bases, J lost 5 bases, and 14 bases lay in between. As DNA, the CDR3 is TGTGCCAGCAGCTTGGCCTGGCGTCGGGGATATGGCTACACCTTC. This sequence encodes CASSLAWRRGYGYTF. Looking up the rest from reference TRBV5-6 and TRBJ1-2 gives the full variable domain: DAGVTQSPTHLIKTRGQQVTLRCSPKSGHDTVSWYQQALGQGPQFIFQYYEEEERQRGNFPDRFSGHQFPNYSSELNVNALLLGDSALYLCASSLAWRRGYGYTFGSGTRLTVV.

The chain is built from TRBV30 and TRBJ2-5; a weak D match, TRBD2 (7 bases). The V and J ends lost 4 bases and 4 bases respectively, with 19 bases between them. This CDR3 region has 15 residues. Germline CDR1 GTSNPN, CDR2 SVGIG (reference sequence). CDR3 in DNA: TGTGCCTGGACATCCTGGGGGGGCCCCTCAGAGACCCAGTACTTC. Its translation: CAWTSWGGPSETQYF.

This chain connects TRBV10-2 to TRBJ1-6, with no clear D. Germline V gene data show CDR1 as WSHSY and CDR2 as SAAADI. CDR3 length: 17 amino acids. V lost 2 bases to trimming and J lost 0 bases, with 11 bases between them. In nucleotides, the CDR3 is TGCGCCAGCAGTGAGGGGTACAGTTCCTCCTATAATTCACCCCTCCACTTT. Translated, it gives CASSEGYSSSYNSPLHF.

The sample holds a few counts of this clone. The gene calls are TRBV2 and TRBJ2-3; 9 nucleotides agree with TRBD2. The CDR3 loop spans 16 amino acids. The V gene end was trimmed by 2 bases and the J gene end by 5 bases; junction bases not matched to a gene: 8. Germline V gives CDR1 SNHLY, CDR2 FYNNEI. The CDR3 DNA follows: TGTGCCAGCAGTGAATTAGGCGGGGGGGGTGGAGATACGCAGTATTTT. Encoded protein: CASSELGGGGGDTQYF.

This chain connects TRBV29-1 to TRBJ2-7, with D possibly matching TRBD2 (5 bases). Germline assignment: CDR1 SQVTM and CDR2 ANQGSEA. The germline V and J ends were trimmed by 6 bases and 2 bases, with 17 bases remaining between them. The CDR3 runs to 14 residues. As DNA, the CDR3 is TGCAGCGTGCGCCCCGGGAAACATCCCTACGAGCAGTACTTC. Translated: CSVRPGKHPYEQYF.

This clone was counted between two and nine times. V is TRBV9 and J is TRBJ2-3, with D uncertain. V lost 3 bases to trimming and J lost 2 bases, with 10 bases between them. There are 14 residues in the CDR3. Germline V gene lookup returns CDR1 SGDLS and CDR2 YYNGEE. The DNA for the CDR3 is TGTGCCAGCAGCGGCGACTCCTACACAGATACGCAGTATTTT. This encodes CASSGDSYTDTQYF. Full variable domain (remainder filled in from reference TRBV9 and TRBJ2-3): DSGVTQTPKHLITATGQRVTLRCSPRSGDLSVYWYQQSLDQGLQFLIQYYNGEERAKGNILERFSAQQFPDLHSELNLSSLELGDSALYFCASSGDSYTDTQYFGPGTRLTVL.

This clone was observed a few times. The sample holds other DNA sequences that translate to the same CDR3. This chain links TRBV28 with TRBJ2-7, with TRBD1 matching over 8 bases. Trimming cost V 6 bases and J 3 bases; bases outside gene matches: 4. The CDR3 has 13 amino acids. Germline CDR1 MDHEN, CDR2 SYDVKM. The CDR3 loop is CASRTGQGYEQYF. CDR3 coding DNA: TGTGCCAGCAGAACAGGACAGGGCTACGAGCAGTACTTC.

The V and J genes are TRBV18 and TRBJ2-2, with TRBD1 as a possible D gene (6 bases). Between the trimmed V and J ends, which lost 3 bases and 5 bases, there was a span of 13 bases. The CDR3 is 15 residues long. CDR1 is KGHSH, CDR2 LQKENI, per germline. CDR3 region: CASSPGQRGTGELFF. The CDR3 bases are TGTGCCAGCTCACCCGGACAGAGAGGTACCGGGGAGCTGTTTTTT. The whole variable domain, filled in from reference TRBV18 and TRBJ2-2, reads NAGVMQNPRHLVRRRGQEARLRCSPMKGHSHVYWYRQLPEEGLKFMVYLQKENIIDESGMPKERFSAEFPKEGPSILRIQQVVRGDSAAYFCASSPGQRGTGELFFGEGSRLTVL.

V is TRBV5-6 and J is TRBJ2-7, with 13 bases lining up with TRBD2. CDR1 SGHDT and CDR2 YYEEEE come from the germline V gene. There are 15 residues in the CDR3. Germline trimming cut 0 bases from V and 4 bases from J; bases unmatched to any gene: 1. CDR3 nucleotides: TGTGCCAGCAGCTTGGGACTAGCGGGAGGATACGAGCAGTACTTC. It codes for CASSLGLAGGYEQYF.

The chain carries TRBV7-8 and TRBJ2-7, with TRBD1 matching over 7 bases. Germline V gives CDR1 SGHVS, CDR2 FQNEAQ. The CDR3 is 14 residues long. Trimming took 1 base from V and 6 from J; bases not matched to a gene: 6. The CDR3 nucleotides are TGTGCCAGCAGCTTAGAACAGGGGTCCGCCGAGCAGTACTTC. This sequence encodes CASSLEQGSAEQYF.

The J gene is TRBJ2-2, the V gene TRBV30; D gene ambiguous. V lost 2 bases to trimming and J lost 5 bases, with 12 bases between them. The CDR3 totals 14 residues. Germline CDR1 GTSNPN, CDR2 SVGIG (reference sequence). CDR3 region: CAWSRTIGTGELFF. The CDR3 coding sequence is TGTGCCTGGAGTCGTACTATTGGGACCGGGGAGCTGTTTTTT.

This chain joins TRBV25-1 and TRBJ2-3; D is possibly TRBD2 (5 bases). V lost 5 bases and J 1 base, leaving 13 bases between the germline ends. CDR3 length: 15 residues. In germline, CDR1 is MGHDK, CDR2 SYGVNS. CDR3 sequence: CASSHTGIGTDTQYF. The CDR3 DNA sequence: TGTGCCAGCAGTCACACCGGGATTGGCACAGATACGCAGTATTTT.

The chain uses TRBV19 and TRBJ2-3; D uncertain. Trimming shortened V by 6 bases and J by 0 bases, and 7 bases separated the two germline ends. The CDR3 has 13 residues. Germline values: CDR1 LNHDA, CDR2 SQIVND (reference sequence). Here the CDR3 reads CASRVGSTDTQYF. The CDR3 DNA sequence: TGTGCCAGTAGGGTCGGGAGCACAGATACGCAGTATTTT.

The gene calls are TRBV10-2 and TRBJ2-5; D perhaps matches TRBD2 (5 bases). The CDR3 is 15 amino acids. The germline V gene has CDR1 WSHSY and CDR2 SAAADI. Between the trimmed V and J ends, which lost 3 bases and 1 base, there was a span of 12 bases. The CDR3: CASSEKRPIQETQYF. The CDR3 bases are TGCGCCAGCAGTGAAAAGCGGCCCATCCAAGAGACCCAGTACTTC.

The chain is built from TRBV5-4 and TRBJ1-6; 8 bases fit TRBD1. The V and J ends lost 0 bases and 7 bases, in that order; junction bases with no gene match: 3. The CDR3 is 15 residues long. In germline, CDR1 is SGHNT, CDR2 YYREEE (reference sequence). DNA for the CDR3: TGTGCCAGCAGCTTGGTCGGACAGGGAAATTCACCCCTCCACTTT. Residues: CASSLVGQGNSPLHF.

Remarks on this clone: Other nucleotide sequences from this sample produce the same CDR3. The chain uses TRBV2 and TRBJ1-2; weak D call: TRBD1 (6 bases). Germline-derived CDR1 and CDR2 are SNHLY and FYNNEI. Trimming shortened V by 6 bases and J by 4 bases, and 12 bases separated the two germline ends. The CDR3 consists of 13 residues. The CDR3 is CASSLGQPYGYTF. The CDR3 DNA follows: TGTGCCAGCAGCTTAGGACAGCCCTATGGCTACACCTTC.

The rearrangement joins TRBV20-1 to TRBJ2-5; D is unclear. The CDR3 has 11 amino acids. V dropped 6 bases and J dropped 4 bases, with 9 bases sitting between them. Germline V gene data show CDR1 as DFQATT and CDR2 as SNEGSKA (reference sequence). The CDR3 protein is CSARLRETQYF. CDR3 nucleotides: TGCAGTGCCAGGCTACGAGAGACCCAGTACTTC.

This rearrangement joins TRBV14 to TRBJ2-7; 7 positions agree with TRBD2. This CDR3 is built from 13 residues. The germline V gene has CDR1 SGHDN and CDR2 FVKESK. Trimming took 0 bases from V and 10 from J; bases not matched to a gene: 6. The CDR3 sequence is CASSQDLAVVQYF. CDR3 in DNA: TGTGCCAGCAGCCAAGACCTAGCGGTAGTTCAGTACTTC.

The CDR3 coding sequence is TGTGCCAGCAGCTCCGACAGGGTTACCCCCTACGAGCAGTACTTC. Encoded protein: CASSSDRVTPYEQYF. The V gene is TRBV7-9, the J gene TRBJ2-7; 7 bases agree with TRBD1. Germline-derived CDR1 and CDR2 are SEHNR and FQNEAQ (reference sequence). The CDR3 runs to 15 residues. With V trimmed by 4 bases and J by 2 bases, 8 bases remained unmatched. Combining the CDR3 with reference TRBV7-9 and TRBJ2-7 gives the whole variable domain DTGVSQNPRHKITKRGQNVTFRCDPISEHNRLYWYRQTLGQGPEFLTYFQNEAQLEKSRLLSDRFSAERPKGSFSTLEIQRTEQGDSAMYLCASSSDRVTPYEQYFGPGTRLTVT.

The chain couples TRBV15 to TRBJ2-5; possibly TRBD2 for D (6 bases). Looked up from germline, CDR1 is LNHNV and CDR2 is YYDKDF (reference sequence). V was shortened by 1 base and J by 4 bases, with 13 bases between the two germline ends. This CDR3 contains 15 residues. The CDR3 nucleotides read TGTGCCACCAGCAGAGGAGGAGGGCTTGGAGAGACCCAGTACTTC. Protein: CATSRGGGLGETQYF.

The chain joins TRBV5-6 to TRBJ2-7; no reliable D call. Deletions cut 0 bases from V and 3 bases from J, with 10 bases between. The CDR3 runs 14 residues. The germline V gene has CDR1 SGHDT and CDR2 YYEEEE. The CDR3 sequence is CASSLAQRHYEQYF. CDR3 sequence (DNA): TGTGCCAGCAGCTTGGCCCAGCGCCACTACGAGCAGTACTTC. The full variable domain, with the rest looked up from reference TRBV5-6 and TRBJ2-7, is DAGVTQSPTHLIKTRGQQVTLRCSPKSGHDTVSWYQQALGQGPQFIFQYYEEEERQRGNFPDRFSGHQFPNYSSELNVNALLLGDSALYLCASSLAQRHYEQYFGPGTRLTVT.